Included here is one T cell receptor beta chain sequence, with context. This clonotype came up many times. This receptor's antigen is unknown. No base-level quality is on record; no much larger clone is a single base apart. The data originate from a study of T cells of healthy individuals listed by TCRdb under 2018. Including the terminal cysteine and phenylalanine, the CDR3 comprises 17 residues. Solely the CDR3 DNA is kept, with 51 bases framed from the first base. Trimming leaves V shorter by 3 bases and J shorter by 3 bases, with the junction holding 16 bases beyond the gene matches. CDR1 and CDR2 (DFQATT, SNEGSKA) derive from the germline V gene (reference sequence). The library was built by means of 5' RACE. The sequencing machine was an Illumina MiSeq. TCRdb reanalyzed the raw reads on its own, using fastp at Q25 for trimming and MiXCR for clone calling, and kept in-frame beta chains. Entries are consolidated by CDR3 protein sequence, retaining the most common genes and DNA. A total of over 95,000 distinct CDR3 sequences appear in this sample, approximately 15% of them only once. The ten largest account for around 6.5% of the sample.

The chain was built from TRBV20-1 and TRBJ1-2, and 7 junction bases match TRBD1. The TCR comes from a human donor in good health. This receptor has the CDR3 CSASPRGRAPLHYGYTF. Read as DNA, the sequence is TGCAGTGCTAGCCCAAGGGGGCGGGCACCGCTTCACTATGGCTACACCTTC.